This T cell receptor (beta chain) was recovered during a study of T cell repertoires in cytomegalovirus infection. TCRdb processed the reads anew with MiXCR; each CDR3 protein has one entry. The sample records a few hundred thousand distinct CDR3 sequences, approximately 25% being singletons. This clonotype was seen only a few times. The source of this sequence is a human donor in good health (CMV status not recorded). Some clones in this sample may be carry-over from other donors' samples. The sequenced material came from PBMCs.

The CDR3 here is CAISPKGGLASYEQYV. DNA of the CDR3: TGTGCCATCAGCCCTAAGGGGGGACTAGCCTCCTACGAGCAGTACGTC. This chain connects TRBV10-3 to TRBJ2-7; 9 bases align to TRBD2. Germline trimming cut 6 bases from V and 0 bases from J; bases unmatched to any gene: 9. The germline V gene has CDR1 ENHRY and CDR2 SYGVKD. The CDR3 runs 16 residues.